This passage covers 9 T cell receptor beta chains from one sample sequenced in a study of CD8+ T cells in alopecia areata. Once RNA had been extracted, it was reverse transcribed into cDNA to act as the sequencing template. Repertoires were generated with immunoSEQ multiplex PCR, while TCRdb's copy carries only in-frame clones and drops some. The sample lists approximately 150,000 clones; 55% to 65% were seen once. The sequencing sample was made of CD4+ T cells sorted from blood. These receptors all come from a human donor in good health.

The V gene is TRBV13, the J gene TRBJ2-1, with D tentatively TRBD2 (6 bases). The CDR3 loop spans 13 amino acids. Germline V gene data show CDR1 as PRHDT and CDR2 as FYEKMQ (reference sequence). V was shortened by 7 bases and J by 9 bases, with 16 bases between the two germline ends. CDR3 in DNA: TGTGCCAGCAACCCCTCCAGACTAGGTGAGCAGTTCTTC. Encoded protein: CASNPSRLGEQFF.

This clone was seen only a few times. V and J are TRBV18 and TRBJ1-5; no reliable D call. Trimming removed 5 bases at V and 7 bases at J, with 18 bases between. The CDR3 covers 15 residues. CDR1 is KGHSH, CDR2 LQKENI, per germline. The CDR3 DNA reads as TGTGCCAGCTCAGATAGGACGGCTCAAGGGCAGCCCCAGCATTTT. This encodes CASSDRTAQGQPQHF.

CDR3 loop: CASRRGGIPDTQYF. CDR3 coding DNA: TGTGCCAGCCGACGTGGGGGAATCCCAGATACGCAGTATTTT. V usage is TRBV11-2 and J usage is TRBJ2-3; D may be TRBD1 or TRBD2 (5 bases each). The CDR3 contains 14 residues. V was shortened by 8 bases and J by 4 bases, with 16 bases between the two germline ends. CDR1 and CDR2 from the germline V gene are SGHAT and FQNNGV.

This clone has more than one count but fewer than ten. The chain combines TRBV5-1 with TRBJ1-2, with a possible D match to TRBD1 (5 bases). Germline V gene data show CDR1 as SGHRS and CDR2 as YFSETQ. Deletions cut 4 bases from V and 4 bases from J, with 5 bases between. CDR3 length: 11 amino acids. The CDR3 loop reads CASSGAYGYTF. DNA of the CDR3: TGCGCCAGCAGCGGGGCCTATGGCTACACCTTC.

V gene TRBV30 combines with J gene TRBJ1-5; D unresolved. Germline CDR1 is GTSNPN and CDR2 is SVGIG (reference sequence). The CDR3 has 13 residues. The ends were cut back, 1 base at V and 4 bases at J, with 8 bases in the middle. As DNA, the CDR3 is TGTGCCTGGAGTGCCGCCGGTAATCAGCCCCAGCATTTT. Translation gives CAWSAAGNQPQHF.

This chain links TRBV30 with TRBJ1-3, with TRBD1 matching over 8 bases. V shed 2 bases, J shed 3 bases, and the junction held 6 bases outside the gene matches. This CDR3 spans 15 amino acids. The germline V gene has CDR1 GTSNPN and CDR2 SVGIG (reference sequence). CDR3 sequence: CAWSKTGGYGNTIYF. DNA for the CDR3: TGTGCCTGGAGTAAAACAGGGGGATATGGAAACACCATATATTTT.

The rearrangement links TRBV27 to TRBJ1-5; D remains unclear. V was pared by 2 bases and J by 6 bases, with 8 bases between. The CDR3 contains 13 residues. The germline CDR1 and CDR2 sequences are MNHEY and SMNVEV (reference sequence). The chain's CDR3 is CASSLNRAQPQHF. The CDR3 DNA reads TGTGCCAGCAGTTTAAATAGGGCTCAGCCCCAGCATTTT.

The J gene is TRBJ2-5, the V gene TRBV27; TRBD2 might be the D (6 bases). CDR3 size: 14 residues. Germline V lookup: CDR1 MNHEY, CDR2 SMNVEV (reference sequence). V gave up 3 bases and J gave up 5 bases, with 13 bases separating them. CDR3 protein: CASSFIGGGETQYF. DNA for the CDR3: TGTGCCAGCAGTTTTATCGGGGGTGGGGAGACCCAGTACTTC.

The CDR3 spells CASGTTSGIYEQYF. CDR3 in DNA: TGTGCCAGCGGGACGACTAGCGGGATCTACGAGCAGTACTTC. The chain uses TRBV9 and TRBJ2-7; 11 bases agree with TRBD2. The CDR3 has 14 residues. Germline loops: CDR1 SGDLS, CDR2 YYNGEE. J was trimmed by 3 bases and V by 7 bases; bases with no gene match: 6.